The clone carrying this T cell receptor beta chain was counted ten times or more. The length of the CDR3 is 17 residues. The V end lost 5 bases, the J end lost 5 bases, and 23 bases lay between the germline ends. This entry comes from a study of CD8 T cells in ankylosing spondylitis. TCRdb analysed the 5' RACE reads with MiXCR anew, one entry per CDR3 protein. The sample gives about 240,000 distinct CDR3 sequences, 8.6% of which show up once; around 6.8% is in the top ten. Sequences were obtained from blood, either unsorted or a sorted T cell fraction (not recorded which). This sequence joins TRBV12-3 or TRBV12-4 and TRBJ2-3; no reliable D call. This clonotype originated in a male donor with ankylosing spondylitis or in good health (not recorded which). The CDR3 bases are TGTGCCAGCAGTCCGCTCCCGCGACAAACAGCACAAGATACGCAGTATTTT. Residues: CASSPLPRQTAQDTQYF.